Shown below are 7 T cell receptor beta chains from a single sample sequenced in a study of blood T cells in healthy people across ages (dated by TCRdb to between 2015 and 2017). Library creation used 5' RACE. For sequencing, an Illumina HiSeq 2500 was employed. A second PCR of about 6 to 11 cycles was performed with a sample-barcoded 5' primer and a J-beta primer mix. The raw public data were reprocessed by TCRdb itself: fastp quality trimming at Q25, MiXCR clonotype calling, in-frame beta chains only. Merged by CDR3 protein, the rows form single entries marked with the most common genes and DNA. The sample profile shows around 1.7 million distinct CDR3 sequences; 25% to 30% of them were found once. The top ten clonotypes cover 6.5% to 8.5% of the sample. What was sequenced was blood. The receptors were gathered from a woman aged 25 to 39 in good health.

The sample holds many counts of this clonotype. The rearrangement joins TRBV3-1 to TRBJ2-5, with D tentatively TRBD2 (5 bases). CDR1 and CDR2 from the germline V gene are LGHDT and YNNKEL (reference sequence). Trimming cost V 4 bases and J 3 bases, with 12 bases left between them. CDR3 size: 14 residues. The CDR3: CASSPRRGKETQYF. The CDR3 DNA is TGTGCCAGCAGCCCGAGGAGAGGGAAAGAGACCCAGTACTTC.

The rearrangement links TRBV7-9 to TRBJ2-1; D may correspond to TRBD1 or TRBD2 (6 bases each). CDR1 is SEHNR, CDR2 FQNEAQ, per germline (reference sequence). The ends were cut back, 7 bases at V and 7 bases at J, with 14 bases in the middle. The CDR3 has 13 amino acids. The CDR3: CASIWRGTNEQFF. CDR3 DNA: TGTGCCAGCATCTGGAGGGGGACAAATGAGCAGTTCTTC. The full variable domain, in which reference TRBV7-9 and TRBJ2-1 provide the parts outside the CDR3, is DTGVSQNPRHKITKRGQNVTFRCDPISEHNRLYWYRQTLGQGPEFLTYFQNEAQLEKSRLLSDRFSAERPKGSFSTLEIQRTEQGDSAMYLCASIWRGTNEQFFGPGTRLTVL.

For the CDR3, the DNA is TGTGCCAGCAGCGTAGCGGGACTAGCGGACGAGCAGTACTTC. Translated: CASSVAGLADEQYF. The J gene is TRBJ2-5, the V gene TRBV9; TRBD2 agrees at 11 bases. The last part of the DNA fits TRBJ2-7 better; the J call may be wrong. This CDR3 spans 14 amino acids. CDR1 is SGDLS, CDR2 YYNGEE, per germline.

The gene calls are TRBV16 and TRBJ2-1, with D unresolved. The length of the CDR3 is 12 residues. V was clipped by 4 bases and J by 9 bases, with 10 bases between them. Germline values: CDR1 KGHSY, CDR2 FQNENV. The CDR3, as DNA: TGTGCCAGCAGCCTACGACTTACTGAGCAGTTCTTC. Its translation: CASSLRLTEQFF.

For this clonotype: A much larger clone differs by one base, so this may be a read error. The CDR3 reads CATLPKMDGLTEAFF. The CDR3 DNA follows: TGTGCCACCCTTCCCAAGATGGATGGCTTGACTGAAGCTTTCTTT. The chain couples TRBV28 to TRBJ1-1; D ambiguous. This CDR3 has 15 amino acids. Trimming pared 10 bases from V and 5 bases from J, leaving 23 bases between. CDR1 MDHEN and CDR2 SYDVKM come from the germline V gene.

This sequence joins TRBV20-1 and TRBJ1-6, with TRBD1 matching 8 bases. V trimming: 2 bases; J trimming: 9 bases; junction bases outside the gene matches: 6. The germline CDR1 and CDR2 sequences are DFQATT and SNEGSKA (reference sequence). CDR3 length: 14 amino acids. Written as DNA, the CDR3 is TGCAGTGCTAGACGAGACAGGGGTGCTTCACCCCTCCACTTT. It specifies CSARRDRGASPLHF.

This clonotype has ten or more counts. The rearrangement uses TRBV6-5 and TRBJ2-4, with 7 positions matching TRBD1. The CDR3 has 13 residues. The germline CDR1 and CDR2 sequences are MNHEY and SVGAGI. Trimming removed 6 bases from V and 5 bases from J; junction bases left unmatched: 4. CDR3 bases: TGTGCCAGCAGGCGACAGGGTCAAAACATTCAGTACTTC. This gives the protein CASRRQGQNIQYF.